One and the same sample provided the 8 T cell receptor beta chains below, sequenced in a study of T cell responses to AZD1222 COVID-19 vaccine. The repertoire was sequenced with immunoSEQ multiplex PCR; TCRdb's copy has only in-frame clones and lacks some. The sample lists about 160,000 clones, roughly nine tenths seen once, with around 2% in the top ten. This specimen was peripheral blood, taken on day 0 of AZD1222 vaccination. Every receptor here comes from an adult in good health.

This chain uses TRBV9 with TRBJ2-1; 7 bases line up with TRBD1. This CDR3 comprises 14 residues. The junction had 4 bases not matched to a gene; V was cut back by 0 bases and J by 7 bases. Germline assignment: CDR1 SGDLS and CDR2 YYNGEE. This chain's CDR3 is CASSVDTGANEQFF. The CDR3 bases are TGTGCCAGCAGCGTAGACACAGGGGCAAATGAGCAGTTCTTC.

The CDR3 region is CASSEQGLIRTGNTIYF. The CDR3 coding sequence is TGTGCCAGCAGTGAACAGGGGCTCATTCGTACTGGAAACACCATATATTTT. V usage is TRBV6-1 and J usage is TRBJ1-3; a possible D gene is TRBD1 (6 bases). The CDR3 runs to 17 residues. Trimming stripped 2 bases from V and 2 bases from J, with 16 bases between. Germline V gene lookup returns CDR1 MNHNS and CDR2 SASEGT.

The CDR3 DNA follows: TGTGCCAGCAGCCGAGACAGGGGGGGTGAAGCTTTCTTT. It translates to CASSRDRGGEAFF. This chain links TRBV6-2 or TRBV6-3 with TRBJ1-1; 9 bases match TRBD1. From germline, CDR1 is MNHEY and CDR2 SVGEGT. The V and J ends lost 6 bases and 7 bases, in that order; junction bases with no gene match: 6. The CDR3 is made up of 13 amino acids.

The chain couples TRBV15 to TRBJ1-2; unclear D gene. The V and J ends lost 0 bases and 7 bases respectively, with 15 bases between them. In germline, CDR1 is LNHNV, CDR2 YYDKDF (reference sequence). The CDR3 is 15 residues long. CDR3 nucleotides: TGTGCCACCAGCAGAGATCGAGGCAGCTACAGTGGCTACACCTTC. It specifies CATSRDRGSYSGYTF.

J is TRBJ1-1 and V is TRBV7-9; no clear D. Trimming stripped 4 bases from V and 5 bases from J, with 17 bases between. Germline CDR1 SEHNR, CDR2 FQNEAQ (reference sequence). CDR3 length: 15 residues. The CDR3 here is CASSSLAPTATEAFF. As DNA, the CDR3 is TGTGCCAGCAGCTCACTAGCCCCAACAGCAACTGAAGCTTTCTTT. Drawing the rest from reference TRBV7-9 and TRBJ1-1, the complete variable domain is DTGVSQNPRHKITKRGQNVTFRCDPISEHNRLYWYRQTLGQGPEFLTYFQNEAQLEKSRLLSDRFSAERPKGSFSTLEIQRTEQGDSAMYLCASSSLAPTATEAFFGQGTRLTVV.

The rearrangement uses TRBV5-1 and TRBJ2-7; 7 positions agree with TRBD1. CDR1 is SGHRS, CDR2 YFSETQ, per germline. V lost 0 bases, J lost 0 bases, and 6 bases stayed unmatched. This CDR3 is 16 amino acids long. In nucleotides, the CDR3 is TGCGCCAGCAGCTTGGGTCGAGACAGGGCCTCCTACGAGCAGTACTTC. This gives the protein CASSLGRDRASYEQYF. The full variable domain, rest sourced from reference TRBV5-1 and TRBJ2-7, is KAGVTQTPRYLIKTRGQQVTLSCSPISGHRSVSWYQQTPGQGLQFLFEYFSETQRNKGNFPGRFSGRQFSNSRSEMNVSTLELGDSALYLCASSLGRDRASYEQYFGPGTRLTVT.

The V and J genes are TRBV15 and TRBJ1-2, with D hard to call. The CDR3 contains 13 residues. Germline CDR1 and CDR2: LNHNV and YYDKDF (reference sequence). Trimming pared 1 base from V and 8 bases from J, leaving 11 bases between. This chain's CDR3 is CATSRGGVEGYTF. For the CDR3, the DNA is TGTGCCACCAGCAGAGGTGGGGTGGAGGGCTACACCTTC.

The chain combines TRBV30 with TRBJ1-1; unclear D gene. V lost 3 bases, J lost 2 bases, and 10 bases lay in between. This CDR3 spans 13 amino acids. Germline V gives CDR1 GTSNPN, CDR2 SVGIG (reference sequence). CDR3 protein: CAWRRVLNTEAFF. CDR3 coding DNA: TGTGCCTGGAGAAGGGTCTTAAACACTGAAGCTTTCTTT.